This T cell receptor beta chain is drawn from a study of blood T cell repertoires in COVID-19. Study at large: Italy, Spain and the United States were the sources of the convalescent and acute COVID-19 samples. In each case, the material was cDNA or gDNA derived from T cells, B-cell-depleted T cells, or PBMCs.

Germline V lookup: CDR1 MDHEN, CDR2 SYDVKM. J lost 5 bases, V lost 5 bases, and 8 bases had no gene match. The CDR3 runs 14 residues. In the original analysis: Quantification of nucleated cells was approximated via reference gene primer amplification. This table comes from immunoSEQ multiplex PCR, and its TCRdb copy is limited to in-frame clones, with some not included. V and J calls and clone size are those listed in that table; D and trimming were worked out from the DNA. The sample holds approximately 90,000 clones, roughly nine tenths seen once. Sample: peripheral blood. The V call is TRBV28, the J call TRBJ1-2, with TRBD1 matching over 7 bases. The receptor was isolated from a middle-aged man with acute or convalescent COVID-19. The CDR3 region has the DNA TGTGCCAGCAGTCCGCCCGGGACAGAATATGGCTACACCTTC. The encoded protein is CASSPPGTEYGYTF.